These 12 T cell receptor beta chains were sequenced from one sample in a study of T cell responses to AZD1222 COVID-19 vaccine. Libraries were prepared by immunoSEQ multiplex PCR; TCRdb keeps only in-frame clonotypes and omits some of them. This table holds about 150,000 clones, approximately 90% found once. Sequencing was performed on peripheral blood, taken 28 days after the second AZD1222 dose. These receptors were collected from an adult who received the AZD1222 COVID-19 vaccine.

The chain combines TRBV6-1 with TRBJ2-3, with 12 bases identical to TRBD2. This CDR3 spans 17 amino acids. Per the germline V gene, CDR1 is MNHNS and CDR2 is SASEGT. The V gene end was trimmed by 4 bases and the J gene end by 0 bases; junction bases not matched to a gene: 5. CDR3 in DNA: TGTGCCAGCAGTGGCCTAGCGGGAGGGACTAGCACAGATACGCAGTATTTT. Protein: CASSGLAGGTSTDTQYF.

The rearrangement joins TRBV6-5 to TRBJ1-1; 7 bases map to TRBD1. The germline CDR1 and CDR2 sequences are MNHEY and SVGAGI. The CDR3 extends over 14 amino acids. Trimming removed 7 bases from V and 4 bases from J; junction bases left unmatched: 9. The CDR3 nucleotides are TGTGCCAGCACCTCGTCCCCAGGGGGCACTGAAGCTTTCTTT. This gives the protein CASTSSPGGTEAFF.

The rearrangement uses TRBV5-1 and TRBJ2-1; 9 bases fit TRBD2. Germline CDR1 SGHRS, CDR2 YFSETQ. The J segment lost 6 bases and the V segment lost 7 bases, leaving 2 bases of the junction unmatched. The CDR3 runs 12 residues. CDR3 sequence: CASAGGSNEQFF. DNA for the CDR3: TGCGCCAGCGCGGGAGGGAGCAATGAGCAGTTCTTC.

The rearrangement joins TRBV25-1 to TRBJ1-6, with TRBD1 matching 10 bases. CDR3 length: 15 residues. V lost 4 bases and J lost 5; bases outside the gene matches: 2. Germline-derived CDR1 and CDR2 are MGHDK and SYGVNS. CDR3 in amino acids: CASSAGQGNNSPLHF. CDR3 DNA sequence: TGTGCCAGCAGTGCGGGACAGGGGAATAATTCACCCCTCCACTTT. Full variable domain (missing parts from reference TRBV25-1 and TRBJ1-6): EADIYQTPRYLVIGTGKKITLECSQTMGHDKMYWYQQDPGMELHLIHYSYGVNSTEKGDLSSESTVSRIRTEHFPLTLESARPSHTSQYLCASSAGQGNNSPLHFGNGTRLTVT.

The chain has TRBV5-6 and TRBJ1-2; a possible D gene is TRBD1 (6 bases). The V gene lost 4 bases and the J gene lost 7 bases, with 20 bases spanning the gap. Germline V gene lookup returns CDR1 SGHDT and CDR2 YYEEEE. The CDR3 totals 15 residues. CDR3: CASSEIGGGIVGYTF. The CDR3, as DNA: TGTGCCAGCAGCGAAATTGGAGGGGGGATAGTTGGCTACACCTTC.

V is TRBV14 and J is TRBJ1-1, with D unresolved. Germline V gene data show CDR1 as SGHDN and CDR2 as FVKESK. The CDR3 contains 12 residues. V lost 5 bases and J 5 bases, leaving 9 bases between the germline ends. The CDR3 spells CASSSARTEAFF. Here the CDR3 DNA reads TGTGCCAGCAGCAGCGCCAGGACTGAAGCTTTCTTT.

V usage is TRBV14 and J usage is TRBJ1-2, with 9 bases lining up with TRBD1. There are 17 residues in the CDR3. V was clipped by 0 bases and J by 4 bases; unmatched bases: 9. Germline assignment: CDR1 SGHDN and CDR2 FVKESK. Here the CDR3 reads CASSQDWRTGESYGYTF. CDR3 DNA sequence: TGTGCCAGCAGCCAAGATTGGAGGACAGGGGAGAGCTATGGCTACACCTTC.

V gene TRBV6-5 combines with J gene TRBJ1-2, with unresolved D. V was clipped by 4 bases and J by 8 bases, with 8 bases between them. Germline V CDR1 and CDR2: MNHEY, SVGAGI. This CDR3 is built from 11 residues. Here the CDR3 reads CASSSPGGYTF. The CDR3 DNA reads TGTGCCAGCAGTTCACCGGGGGGCTACACCTTC.

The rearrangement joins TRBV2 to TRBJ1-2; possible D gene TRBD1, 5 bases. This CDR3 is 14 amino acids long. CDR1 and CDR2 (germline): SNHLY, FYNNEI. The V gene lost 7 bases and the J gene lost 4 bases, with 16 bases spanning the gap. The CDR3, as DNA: TGTGCCAGCAAAGGTCGGGCTAGGGGCTATGGCTACACCTTC. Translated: CASKGRARGYGYTF.

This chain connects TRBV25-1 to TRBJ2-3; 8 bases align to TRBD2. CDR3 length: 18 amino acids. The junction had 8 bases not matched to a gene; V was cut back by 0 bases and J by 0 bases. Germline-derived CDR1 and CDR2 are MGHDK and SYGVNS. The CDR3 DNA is TGTGCCAGCAGTGAATATCCCTTTAGCGGGACTAGCACAGATACGCAGTATTTT. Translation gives CASSEYPFSGTSTDTQYF.

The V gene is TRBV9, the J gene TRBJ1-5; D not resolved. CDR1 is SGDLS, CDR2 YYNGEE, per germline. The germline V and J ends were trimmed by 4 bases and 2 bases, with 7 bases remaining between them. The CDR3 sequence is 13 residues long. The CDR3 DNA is TGTGCCAGCAGCCTATACGGCAATCAGCCCCAGCATTTT. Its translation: CASSLYGNQPQHF.

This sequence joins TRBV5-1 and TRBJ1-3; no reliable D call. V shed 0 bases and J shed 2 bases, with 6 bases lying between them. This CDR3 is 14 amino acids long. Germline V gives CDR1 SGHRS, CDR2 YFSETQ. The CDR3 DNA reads TGCGCCAGCAGCTTGGGAGGGCCTGGAAACACCATATATTTT. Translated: CASSLGGPGNTIYF.